One T cell receptor (beta chain) is described in this entry. The sample is drawn from a study of shared clonotypes between healthy human individuals. Healthy and HIV-negative, the adult donors had no recent acute infections or vaccinations. Authors' processing steps: With immunoSEQ giving junction-only sequences and no quality scores, filtering differed. Assay: immunoSEQ multiplex PCR; the TCRdb copy retains only in-frame clones and omits some. D and trimming were read from the DNA, whereas the V and J calls and clone size are those reported in that table. The sample yields around 510,000 clones, roughly 79% seen once. Germline V CDR1 and CDR2: SGHAT, FQDESV (reference sequence). The germline V and J ends were trimmed by 4 bases and 4 bases, with 11 bases remaining between them. CDR3 size: 14 residues.

The sequencing sample was made of PBMCs. V usage is TRBV11-1 and J usage is TRBJ2-1; a weak D match, TRBD1 (6 bases). The source of this sequence is a woman between 40 and 55 years old in good health. Some clones in this sample may be carry-over from other donors' samples. In nucleotides, the CDR3 is TGTGCCAGCAGCTCACAGACAGGTTACAATGAGCAGTTCTTC. It specifies CASSSQTGYNEQFF.